This T cell receptor (beta chain) emerged from a study of shared clonotypes between healthy human individuals. General study results and limits: An expected dependence of interdonor clonotype sharing on sequencing depth was noted.

Subsets obtained from CD4+ cells comprised CD45RA+ naive and CD45RA-negative memory cells. Looked up from germline, CDR1 is SEHNR and CDR2 is FQNEAQ (reference sequence). There are 15 residues in the CDR3. V was pared by 6 bases and J by 7 bases, with 22 bases between. Generated by immunoSEQ multiplex PCR, the TCRdb table keeps only in-frame clones and is missing some. The sample yields approximately 1,500,000 clones, roughly 96% seen once. Comment on this clone: Antigen unknown.

This rearrangement joins TRBV7-9 to TRBJ2-7, with a weak D call TRBD2 (5 bases). The material sequenced was naive CD4+ T cells sorted from blood. Subset of the sample: CD45RA+ positively selected. This clonotype was obtained from a man younger than 45 in good health. CDR3 DNA: TGTGCCAGCAGTCCGAGGCCGGTCTTGGGCGGGGAGCAGTACTTC. Amino acid sequence: CASSPRPVLGGEQYF.